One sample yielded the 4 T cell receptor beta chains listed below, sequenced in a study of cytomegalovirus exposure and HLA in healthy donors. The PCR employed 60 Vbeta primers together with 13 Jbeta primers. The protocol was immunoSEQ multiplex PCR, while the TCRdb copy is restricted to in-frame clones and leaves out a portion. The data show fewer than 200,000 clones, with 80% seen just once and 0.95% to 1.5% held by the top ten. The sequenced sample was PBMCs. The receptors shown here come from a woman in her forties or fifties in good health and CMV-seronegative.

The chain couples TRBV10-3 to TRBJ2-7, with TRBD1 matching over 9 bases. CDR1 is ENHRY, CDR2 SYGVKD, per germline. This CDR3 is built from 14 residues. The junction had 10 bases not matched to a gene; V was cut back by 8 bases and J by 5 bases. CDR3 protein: CAIQTGTGFHEQYF. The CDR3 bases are TGTGCCATCCAGACCGGGACAGGGTTCCACGAGCAGTACTTC.

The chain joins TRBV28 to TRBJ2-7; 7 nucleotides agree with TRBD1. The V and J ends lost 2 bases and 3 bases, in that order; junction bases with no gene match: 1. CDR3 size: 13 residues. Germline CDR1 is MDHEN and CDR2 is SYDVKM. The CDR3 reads CASSLGQDYEQYF. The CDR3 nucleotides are TGTGCCAGCAGTTTAGGACAGGACTACGAGCAGTACTTC.

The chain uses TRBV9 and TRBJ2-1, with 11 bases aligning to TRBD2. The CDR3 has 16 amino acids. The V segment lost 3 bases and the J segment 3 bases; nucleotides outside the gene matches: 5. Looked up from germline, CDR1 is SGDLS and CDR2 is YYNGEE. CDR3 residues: CASSELAGVFYNEQFF. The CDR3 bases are TGTGCCAGCAGCGAACTAGCGGGAGTCTTCTACAATGAGCAGTTCTTC.

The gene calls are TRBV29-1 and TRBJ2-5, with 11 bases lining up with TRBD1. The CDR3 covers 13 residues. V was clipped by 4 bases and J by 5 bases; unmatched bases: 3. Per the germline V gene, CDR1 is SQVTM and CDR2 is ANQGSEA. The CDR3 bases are TGCAGCGTTGGGACAGGGGGCGGGGAGACCCAGTACTTC. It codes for CSVGTGGGETQYF.